This paragraph covers one T cell receptor beta chain sequence. V gave up 7 bases and J gave up 0 bases, with 12 bases separating them. The CDR3 totals 14 residues. Germline V gives CDR1 MNHEY, CDR2 SMNVEV (reference sequence). The entry originates in a study of blood T cell repertoires in COVID-19. Study in general: Samples taken during acute and convalescent COVID-19 were collected in the United States, Italy and Spain. From T cells, B-cell-depleted T cells, or PBMCs came the material, which was cDNA or gDNA.

Per the original data handling: Reference gene primer amplification yielded estimated nucleated cell counts. Only in-frame clones appear in the TCRdb table, and some are missing; sequencing was by immunoSEQ multiplex PCR. From that table come the V and J calls and clone size; the DNA was used to work out D and trimming. The sample lists 70,000 or so clones, roughly 90% occurring once. The specimen sequenced was peripheral blood. V and J are TRBV27 and TRBJ2-5; D unresolved. The receptor comes from a human donor in a cohort sampled during active COVID-19. The CDR3 loop is CASIFKRNQETQYF. CDR3 bases: TGTGCCAGCATCTTTAAGAGGAACCAAGAGACCCAGTACTTC.